A single sample is the source of the 7 T cell receptor beta chains below, sequenced in a study of long-term antiretroviral therapy in people with HIV. Running of the v3.0 immunoSEQ assay took place at survey level. Sequencing used immunoSEQ multiplex PCR; TCRdb keeps in-frame clones, though not all of them. The table records approximately 21,000 clones, approximately 85% of them present only once. Material: unsorted PBMCs, obtained 1.5 years after starting antiretroviral therapy. The origin of the receptors is a man aged 25 to 45 with HIV.

The chain recombines TRBV6-1 with TRBJ1-1; D remains unclear. The CDR3 totals 15 residues. V was shortened by 5 bases and J by 1 base, with 14 bases between the two germline ends. Germline-derived CDR1 and CDR2 are MNHNS and SASEGT. The CDR3 bases are TGTGCCAGCAGTAACGAAGGGATGGGGAACACTGAAGCTTTCTTT. Encoded protein: CASSNEGMGNTEAFF.

This clone was seen only once. V gene TRBV5-4 combines with J gene TRBJ2-1, with D unclear. The CDR3 sequence is 15 residues long. Trimming pared 2 bases from V and 1 base from J, leaving 10 bases between. Per the germline V gene, CDR1 is SGHNT and CDR2 is YYREEE (reference sequence). This CDR3 is CASSFGQVSYNEQFF. As DNA, the CDR3 is TGTGCCAGCAGCTTTGGTCAGGTTTCCTACAATGAGCAGTTCTTC.

The CDR3 nucleotides are TGCGCCAGCGTTCTGTCCCTTGAGGGGACCTACAATGAGCAGTTCTTC. Protein product: CASVLSLEGTYNEQFF. The chain couples TRBV10-2 to TRBJ2-1; D is possibly TRBD1 or TRBD2 (5 bases each). Trimming cost V 8 bases and J 2 bases, with 19 bases left between them. Germline V lookup: CDR1 WSHSY, CDR2 SAAADI. This CDR3 region has 16 residues.

This sequence joins TRBV18 and TRBJ1-4; D remains unclear. The CDR3 runs to 15 residues. Trimming pared 2 bases from V and 8 bases from J, leaving 15 bases between. CDR1 and CDR2 (germline): KGHSH, LQKENI. In DNA form, the CDR3 reads TGTGCCAGCTCACCAGAGGGTAAAGTAGGGGAAAAACTGTTTTTT. It specifies CASSPEGKVGEKLFF.

The rearrangement links TRBV18 to TRBJ2-3; 9 bases line up with TRBD2. This CDR3 has 16 amino acids. In germline, CDR1 is KGHSH, CDR2 LQKENI. With 2 bases clipped from V and 3 bases from J, the junction kept 6 bases outside the gene matches. In DNA form, the CDR3 reads TGTGCCAGCTCACCAACTGGACTAGCGATTACAGATACGCAGTATTTT. It specifies CASSPTGLAITDTQYF. The full variable domain, its missing parts supplied by reference TRBV18 and TRBJ2-3, is NAGVMQNPRHLVRRRGQEARLRCSPMKGHSHVYWYRQLPEEGLKFMVYLQKENIIDESGMPKERFSAEFPKEGPSILRIQQVVRGDSAAYFCASSPTGLAITDTQYFGPGTRLTVL.

V and J are TRBV30 and TRBJ2-7; a possible D gene is TRBD2 (6 bases). The germline CDR1 and CDR2 sequences are GTSNPN and SVGIG (reference sequence). The CDR3 sequence is 12 residues long. V dropped 1 base and J dropped 7 bases, with 11 bases sitting between them. The CDR3 protein is CAWSEMREEQYF. The CDR3, as DNA: TGTGCCTGGAGTGAGATGCGGGAAGAGCAGTACTTC.

The chain is built from TRBV18 and TRBJ1-2; D is uncertain. The CDR3 spans 14 residues. The germline V and J ends were trimmed by 2 bases and 6 bases, with 13 bases remaining between them. Germline V gives CDR1 KGHSH, CDR2 LQKENI. CDR3 sequence: CASSPEGSGNGYTF. In DNA, the CDR3 is TGTGCCAGCTCACCAGAGGGATCGGGGAATGGCTACACCTTC.